Below, 6 T cell receptor delta chains from the same sample are listed, as sequenced in a study of delta chain sequences of gamma delta T cells. TCRdb fed the 5' RACE reads to CATT. The top ten hold 15% to 20% of the sample, which has thousands of delta-chain clones, 25% to 35% seen once. The sample was either unsorted cells or a sorted T cell fraction (not recorded which). The receptors stem from a human donor in good health.

In this sample, this clone is large. The CDR3 DNA reads TGTGCCTGTGACGCTGTTGGGGGACCCCGTGATAAACTCATCTTT. Protein: CACDAVGGPRDKLIF. The chain carries TRDV2 and TRDJ1, with TRDD3 matching over 7 bases. Germline CDR1 reads GEAIGNYY; CDR2 reads EKD. J gave up 5 bases and V 3 bases, and 11 bases lay outside the gene matches. CDR3 length equals 15 residues.

This clone is medium-sized in the sample. The chain employs TRDV2 and TRDJ1; 11 bases are shared with TRDD3. CDR1 is GEAIGNYY and CDR2 is EKD in the germline V gene. The CDR3 covers 17 residues. The J segment lost 6 bases and the V segment lost 0 bases, leaving 11 bases of the junction unmatched. CDR3 amino acids: CACDTVMGDTLVNKLIF. CDR3 nucleotide sequence: TGTGCCTGTGACACCGTTATGGGGGATACGCTTGTGAATAAACTCATCTTT.

The chain links TRDV2 to TRDJ1; TRDD3 matches at 8 bases. CDR1 and CDR2 from the germline V gene are GEAIGNYY and EKD. CDR3 length: 17 residues. With 1 base clipped from V and 0 bases from J, the junction kept 9 bases outside the gene matches. CDR3 sequence reads: CACDTLTGGQYTDKLIF. The CDR3 DNA reads TGTGCCTGTGACACTCTAACTGGGGGCCAGTACACCGATAAACTCATCTTT.

By share, this clone ranks as medium-sized (0.01 to 0.1%). This chain links TRDV2 with TRDJ1; 7 bases line up with TRDD3. CDR1 GEAIGNYY and CDR2 EKD come from the germline V gene. Germline trimming cut 1 base from V and 0 bases from J; bases unmatched to any gene: 10. This CDR3 is built from 17 residues. The CDR3 spells CACDTLEDTRDTDKLIF. The CDR3 DNA is TGTGCCTGTGACACTCTCGAGGATACGCGGGACACCGATAAACTCATCTTT.

Written as DNA, the CDR3 is TGTGCTTTCGGAGCTCCTACGTCCCCCCACACCCTACTGGGGGATACTGATAAACTCATCTTT. It codes for CAFGAPTSPHTLLGDTDKLIF. This chain joins TRAV38-2/DV8 and TRDJ1, with 12 bases identical to TRDD3. Germline V gives CDR1 TSESDYY, CDR2 QEAYKQQN. Unmatched junction bases numbered 29, after V lost 9 bases and J lost 5 bases. The CDR3 covers 21 residues.

A note on this clone: A much larger clone differs by one base, so this may be a read error. The chain is built from TRDV2 and TRDJ1, with 11 bases matching TRDD3. The junction had 15 bases not matched to a gene; V was cut back by 0 bases and J by 7 bases. CDR3 size: 18 residues. In germline, CDR1 is GEAIGNYY, CDR2 EKD. In nucleotides, the CDR3 is TGTGCCTGTGACACCGTTTCCTCTCGTACTGGGGGATATGCTAAACTCATCTTT. Its translation is CACDTVSSRTGGYAKLIF.